There are many counts of the clone carrying this T cell receptor beta chain. RNA transcripts were the template, and TCR beta CDR3 regions were amplified from them. RT-PCR in the first round used HTBI primers; a second-round multiplex PCR followed. In TCRdb, the multiplex PCR reads were re-called with MiXCR into one record per CDR3 protein. The table records about 410,000 distinct CDR3 sequences, approximately 20% of them present only once. Uncontrolled infections, other autoimmune diseases, pregnancy or lactation barred patients from enrollment. Germline V gene sequence: CDR1 MNHNS, CDR2 SASEGT. CDR3 length equals 15 residues. The V gene end was trimmed by 3 bases and the J gene end by 16 bases; junction bases not matched to a gene: 14. This record comes from a study of Graves' ophthalmopathy and Graves' hyperthyroidism.

The source material was peripheral blood. The TCR originated in a woman between 18 and 30 years old with Graves' ophthalmopathy. The V and J genes are TRBV6-1 and TRBJ2-4; 11 bases fit TRBD1. The CDR3 DNA reads as TGTGCCAGCAGTGAGCGTTTCTCCGGGACAGGGGGGGAATACTTC. It specifies CASSERFSGTGGEYF.